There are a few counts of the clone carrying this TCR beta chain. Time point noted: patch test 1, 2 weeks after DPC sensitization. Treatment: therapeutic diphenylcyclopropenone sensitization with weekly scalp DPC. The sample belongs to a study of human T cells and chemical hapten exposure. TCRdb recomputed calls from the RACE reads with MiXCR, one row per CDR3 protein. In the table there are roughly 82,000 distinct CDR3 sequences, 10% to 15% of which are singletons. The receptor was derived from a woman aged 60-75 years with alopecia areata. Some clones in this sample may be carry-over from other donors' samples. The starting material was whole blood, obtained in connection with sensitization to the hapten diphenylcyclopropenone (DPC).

The CDR3 spells CASSLPSGGFTGELFF. CDR3 sequence (DNA): TGTGCCAGCAGCTTGCCTAGCGGGGGGTTCACCGGGGAGCTGTTTTTT. J is TRBJ2-2 and V is TRBV7-9; 11 nucleotides line up with TRBD2. Germline lookup yields CDR1 SEHNR and CDR2 FQNEAQ (reference sequence). V gave up 3 bases and J gave up 4 bases; unmatched junction bases: 4. The CDR3 is made up of 16 amino acids.